The T cell receptor (beta chain) under discussion was sequenced for a study of shared clonotypes between healthy human individuals. Study summary: Three plates were used per donor for CD4 naive, three for CD4 memory, two for CD8 naive and one for CD8 memory.

Overall study findings and caveats: Shared clonotypes across all four donors exceeded non-shared ones in generation probability. It was anticipated that sequencing depth would influence how many clonotypes donors shared. Specimens sampled were limited to blood, with tissue repertoires likely differing.

Profiling relied on immunoSEQ multiplex PCR, and the TCRdb table lists in-frame clones only, not all of them. The repertoire holds fewer than 1.6 million clones, approximately 98.5% seen once, with about 0.34% in the top ten. The CDR3 has 16 amino acids. Trimming shortened V by 2 bases and J by 1 base, and 16 bases separated the two germline ends. Germline CDR1 is SGHRS and CDR2 is YFSETQ. Worth noting for this clone: The antigen is unknown.

This receptor was taken from a young man in good health. This chain joins TRBV5-1 and TRBJ2-7; a weak D match, TRBD2 (6 bases). Sequencing was performed on naive CD4+ T cells sorted from blood. Specified subset: CD45RA+ positively selected. The CDR3 region is CASSFSPPAGSYEQYF. DNA of the CDR3: TGCGCCAGCAGCTTCTCCCCTCCTGCGGGGTCCTACGAGCAGTACTTC.